This T cell receptor beta chain was sequenced during a study of T cell changes during pregnancy in multiple sclerosis. The assay was immunoSEQ multiplex PCR, and TCRdb's table has in-frame clones only and misses some. Of roughly 75,000 clones listed, roughly 92% are singletons. The ends were cut back, 3 bases at V and 5 bases at J, with 19 bases in the middle. The germline V gene has CDR1 SEHNR and CDR2 FQNEAQ (reference sequence). The CDR3 sequence is 16 residues long. The clonotype originates from a female donor in good health, enrolled as a control in a pregnancy study. V gene TRBV7-9 combines with J gene TRBJ2-5, with D tentatively TRBD1 (5 bases). Sample: peripheral blood, taken in the third trimester of pregnancy. CDR3 sequence: CASSLYDSTLLETQYF. The CDR3 nucleotides read TGTGCCAGCAGCTTGTATGACAGCACCCTCTTGGAGACCCAGTACTTC.